The text below deals with one T cell receptor (beta chain). V shed 3 bases and J shed 4 bases, with 9 bases lying between them. CDR1 is KGHSH, CDR2 LQKENI, per germline. This CDR3 has 13 amino acids. Participants were placed into cohorts based on the clinical history they reported. Resolution of symptoms, clearance, or two negative PCRs was present in recovered Cohort 3 donors. Produced via immunoSEQ multiplex PCR; TCRdb's table is partial and in-frame only. The data show 210,000 or so clones, with roughly nine tenths seen just once and 10% to 11% held by the top ten. These data come from a study of blood T cell repertoires in COVID-19. Study-wide context: Acute-phase and convalescent COVID-19 samples originated in the United States, Italy and Spain.

Sequencing used PBMCs or T cells enriched from blood (not recorded which). The clonotype originates from a man under 40 who had recovered from COVID-19. This chain links TRBV18 with TRBJ1-2; maybe TRBD1 (6 bases). The CDR3 nucleotides read TGTGCCAGCTCACCTAGGGACACCTATGGCTACACCTTC. This encodes CASSPRDTYGYTF. The full variable domain, rest sourced from reference TRBV18 and TRBJ1-2, is NAGVMQNPRHLVRRRGQEARLRCSPMKGHSHVYWYRQLPEEGLKFMVYLQKENIIDESGMPKERFSAEFPKEGPSILRIQQVVRGDSAAYFCASSPRDTYGYTFGSGTRLTVV.